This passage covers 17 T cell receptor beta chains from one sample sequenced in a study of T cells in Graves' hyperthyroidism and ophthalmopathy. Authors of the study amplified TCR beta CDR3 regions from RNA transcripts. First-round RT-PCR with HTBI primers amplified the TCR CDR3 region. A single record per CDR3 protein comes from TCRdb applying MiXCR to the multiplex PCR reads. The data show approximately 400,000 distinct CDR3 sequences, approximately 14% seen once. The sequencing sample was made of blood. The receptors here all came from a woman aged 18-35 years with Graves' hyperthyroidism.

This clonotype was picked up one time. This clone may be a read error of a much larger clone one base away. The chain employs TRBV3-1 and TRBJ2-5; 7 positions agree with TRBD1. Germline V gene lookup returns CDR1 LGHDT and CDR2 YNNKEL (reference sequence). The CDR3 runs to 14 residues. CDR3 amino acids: CASSRSPGGETRYF. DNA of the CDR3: TGTGCCAGCAGCCGGTCCCCAGGGGGAGAGACCCGGTACTTC.

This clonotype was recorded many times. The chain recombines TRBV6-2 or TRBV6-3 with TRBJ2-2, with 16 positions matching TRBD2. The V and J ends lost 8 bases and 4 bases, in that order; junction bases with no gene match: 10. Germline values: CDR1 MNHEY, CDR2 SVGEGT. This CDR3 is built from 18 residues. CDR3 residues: CASSPGLAGGPVTGELFF. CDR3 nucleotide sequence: TGTGCCAGCTCCCCGGGACTAGCGGGGGGGCCGGTCACCGGGGAGCTGTTTTTT.

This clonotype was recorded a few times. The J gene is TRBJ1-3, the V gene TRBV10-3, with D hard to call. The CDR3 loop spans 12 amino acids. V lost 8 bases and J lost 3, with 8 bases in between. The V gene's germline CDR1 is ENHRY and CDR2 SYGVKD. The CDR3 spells CAIGSDGNTIYF. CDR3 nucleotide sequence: TGTGCCATCGGGTCAGATGGAAACACCATATATTTT.

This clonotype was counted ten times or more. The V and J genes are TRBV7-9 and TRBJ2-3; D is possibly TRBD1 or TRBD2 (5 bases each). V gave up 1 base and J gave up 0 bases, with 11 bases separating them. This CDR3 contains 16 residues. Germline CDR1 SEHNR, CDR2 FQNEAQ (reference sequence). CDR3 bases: TGTGCCAGCAGCTTAGGGGACCGAGAAAGCACAGATACGCAGTATTTT. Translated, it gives CASSLGDRESTDTQYF.

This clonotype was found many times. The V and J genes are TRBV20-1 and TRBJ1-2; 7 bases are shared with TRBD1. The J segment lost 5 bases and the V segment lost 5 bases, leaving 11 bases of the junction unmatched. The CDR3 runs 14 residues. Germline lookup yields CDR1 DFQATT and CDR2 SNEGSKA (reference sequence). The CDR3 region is CSAPPDRALYGYTF. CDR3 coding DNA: TGCAGTGCTCCCCCTGACAGGGCCCTGTATGGCTACACCTTC.

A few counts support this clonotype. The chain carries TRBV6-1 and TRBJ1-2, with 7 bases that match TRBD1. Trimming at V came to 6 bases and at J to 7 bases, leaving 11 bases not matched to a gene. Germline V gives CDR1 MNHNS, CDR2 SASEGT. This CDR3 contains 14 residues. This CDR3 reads CASRRQGIGPGYTF. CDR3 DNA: TGTGCCAGCAGAAGACAGGGAATAGGTCCTGGCTACACCTTC.

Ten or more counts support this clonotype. The CDR3 nucleotides are TGTGCCAGCAGACCGATCGGACAGGCCAAAAACATTCAGTACTTC. It translates to CASRPIGQAKNIQYF. This chain links TRBV27 with TRBJ2-4; D may be TRBD1 (6 bases). This CDR3 is built from 15 residues. Trimming removed 6 bases from V and 1 base from J, with 13 bases in between. The V gene's germline CDR1 is MNHEY and CDR2 SMNVEV (reference sequence).

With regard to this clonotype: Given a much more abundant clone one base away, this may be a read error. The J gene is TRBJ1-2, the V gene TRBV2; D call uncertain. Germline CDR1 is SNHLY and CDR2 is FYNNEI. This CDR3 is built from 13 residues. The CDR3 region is CDSKVSLSYGYTF. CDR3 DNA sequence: TGTGACAGCAAGGTCTCGCTCAGCTATGGCTACACCTTC.

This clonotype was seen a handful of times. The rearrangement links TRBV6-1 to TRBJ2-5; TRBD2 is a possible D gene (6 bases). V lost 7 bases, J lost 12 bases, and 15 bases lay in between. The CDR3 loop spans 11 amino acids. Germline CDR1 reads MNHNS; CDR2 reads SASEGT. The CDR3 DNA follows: TGTGCCAGCATTAATGGACCGGGGGAGTACTTC. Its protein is CASINGPGEYF.

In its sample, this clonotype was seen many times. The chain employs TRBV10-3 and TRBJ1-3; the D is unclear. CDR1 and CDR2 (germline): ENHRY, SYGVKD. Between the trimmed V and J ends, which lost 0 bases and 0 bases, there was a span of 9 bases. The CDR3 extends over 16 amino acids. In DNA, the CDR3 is TGTGCCATCAGTGAGTCTTGGCAGATCTCTGGAAACACCATATATTTT. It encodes CAISESWQISGNTIYF.

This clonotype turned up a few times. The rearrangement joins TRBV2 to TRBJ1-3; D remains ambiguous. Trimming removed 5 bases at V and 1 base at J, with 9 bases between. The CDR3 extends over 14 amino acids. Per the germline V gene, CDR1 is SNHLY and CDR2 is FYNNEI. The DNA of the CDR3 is TGTGCCAGCAGTCCGGGCCTATCTGGAAACACCATATATTTT. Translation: CASSPGLSGNTIYF.

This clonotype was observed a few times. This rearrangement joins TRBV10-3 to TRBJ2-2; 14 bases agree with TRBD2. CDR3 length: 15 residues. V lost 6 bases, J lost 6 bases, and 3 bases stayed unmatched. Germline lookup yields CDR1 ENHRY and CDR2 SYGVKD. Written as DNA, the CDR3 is TGTGCCATCAGCCCGGGACTAGCGGGAGCCGGGGAGCTGTTTTTT. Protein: CAISPGLAGAGELFF.

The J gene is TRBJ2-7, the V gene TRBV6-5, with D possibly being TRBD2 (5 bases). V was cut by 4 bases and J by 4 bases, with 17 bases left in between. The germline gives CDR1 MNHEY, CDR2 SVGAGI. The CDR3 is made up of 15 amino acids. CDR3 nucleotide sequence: TGTGCCAGCAGTTGTCACGGCAGCGGCCCTTACGAGCAGTACTTC. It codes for CASSCHGSGPYEQYF.

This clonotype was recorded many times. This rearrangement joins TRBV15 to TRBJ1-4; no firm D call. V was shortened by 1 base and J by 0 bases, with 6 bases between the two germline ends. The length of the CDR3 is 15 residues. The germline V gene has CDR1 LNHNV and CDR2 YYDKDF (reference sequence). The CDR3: CATSRVAATNEKLFF. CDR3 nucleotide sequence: TGTGCCACCAGCAGAGTAGCGGCAACTAATGAAAAACTGTTTTTT.

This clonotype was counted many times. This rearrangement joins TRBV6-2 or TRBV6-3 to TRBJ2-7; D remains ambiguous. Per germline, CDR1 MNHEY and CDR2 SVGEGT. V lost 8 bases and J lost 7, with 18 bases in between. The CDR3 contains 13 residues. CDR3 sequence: CASVSRNSEEQYF. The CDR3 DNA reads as TGTGCCAGCGTTTCCCGAAACAGCGAAGAGCAGTACTTC.

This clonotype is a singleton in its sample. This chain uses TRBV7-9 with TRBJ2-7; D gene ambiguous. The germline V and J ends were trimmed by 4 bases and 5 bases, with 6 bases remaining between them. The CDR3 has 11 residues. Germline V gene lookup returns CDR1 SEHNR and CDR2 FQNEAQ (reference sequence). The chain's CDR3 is CASSWAHEQYF. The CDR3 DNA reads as TGTGCCAGCAGCTGGGCACACGAGCAGTACTTC.

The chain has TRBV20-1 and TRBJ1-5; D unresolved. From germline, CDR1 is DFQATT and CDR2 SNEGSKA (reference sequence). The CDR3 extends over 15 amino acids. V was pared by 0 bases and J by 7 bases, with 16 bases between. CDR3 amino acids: CSARDLEAPGQPQHF. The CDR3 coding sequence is TGCAGTGCTAGAGATTTGGAGGCTCCGGGACAGCCCCAGCATTTT.